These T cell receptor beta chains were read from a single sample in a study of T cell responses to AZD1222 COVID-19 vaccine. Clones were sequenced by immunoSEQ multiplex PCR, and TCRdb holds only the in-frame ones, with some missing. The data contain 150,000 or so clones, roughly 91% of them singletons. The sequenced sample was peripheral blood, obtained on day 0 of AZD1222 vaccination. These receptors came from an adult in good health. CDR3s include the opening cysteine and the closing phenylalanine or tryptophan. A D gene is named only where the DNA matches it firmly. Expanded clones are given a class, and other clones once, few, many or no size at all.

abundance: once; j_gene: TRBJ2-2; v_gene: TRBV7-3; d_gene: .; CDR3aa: CASSPGGNTGELFF; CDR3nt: TGTGCCAGCAGCCCTGGGGGGAACACCGGGGAGCTGTTTTTT
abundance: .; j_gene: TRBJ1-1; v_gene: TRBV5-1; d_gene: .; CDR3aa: CASSDGYTEAFF; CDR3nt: TGCGCCAGCAGTGACGGTTACACTGAAGCTTTCTTT
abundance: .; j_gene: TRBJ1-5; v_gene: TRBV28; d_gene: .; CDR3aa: CASSFASQGNQPQHF; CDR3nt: TGTGCCAGCAGTTTCGCCAGTCAGGGCAATCAGCCCCAGCATTTT
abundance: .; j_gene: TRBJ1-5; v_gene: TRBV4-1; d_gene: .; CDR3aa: CASSLTDNQPQHF; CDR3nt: TGCGCCAGCAGCCTGACAGACAATCAGCCCCAGCATTTT
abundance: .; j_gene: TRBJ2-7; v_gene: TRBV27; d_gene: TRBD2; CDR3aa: CASSRGLAGGGEQYF; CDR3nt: TGTGCCAGCAGTCGGGGACTAGCGGGAGGTGGTGAGCAGTACTTC
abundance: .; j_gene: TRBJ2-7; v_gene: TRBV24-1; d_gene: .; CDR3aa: CATSDFAGRSYEQYF; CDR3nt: TGTGCCACCAGTGATTTTGCAGGGCGCTCCTACGAGCAGTACTTC
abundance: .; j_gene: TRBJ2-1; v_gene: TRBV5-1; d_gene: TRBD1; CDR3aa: CASSLVPGTGMYNEQFF; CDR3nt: TGCGCCAGCAGCTTGGTCCCCGGGACAGGCATGTACAATGAGCAGTTCTTC
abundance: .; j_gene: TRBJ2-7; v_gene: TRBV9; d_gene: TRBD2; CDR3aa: CASSPGGSSYEQYF; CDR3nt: TGTGCCAGCAGCCCCGGCGGGAGCTCCTACGAGCAGTACTTC
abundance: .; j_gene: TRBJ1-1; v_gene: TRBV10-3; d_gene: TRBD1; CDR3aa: CAISSGQGDTEAFF; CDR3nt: TGTGCCATCAGTTCGGGACAGGGGGACACTGAAGCTTTCTTT
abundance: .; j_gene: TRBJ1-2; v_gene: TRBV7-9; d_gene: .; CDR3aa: CASSLALAKGYTF; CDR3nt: TGTGCCAGCAGCTTAGCGCTAGCGAAGGGCTACACCTTC
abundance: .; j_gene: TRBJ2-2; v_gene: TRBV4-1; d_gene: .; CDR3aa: CASSGLLGRGRRAGELFF; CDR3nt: .
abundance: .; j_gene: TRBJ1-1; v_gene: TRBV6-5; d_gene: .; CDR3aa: CASSYFGQIDEAFF; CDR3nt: TGTGCCAGCAGCTACTTCGGGCAGATTGATGAAGCTTTCTTT
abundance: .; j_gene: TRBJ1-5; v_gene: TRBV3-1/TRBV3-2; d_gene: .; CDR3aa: CASSQGRGNQPQHF; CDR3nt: TGTGCCAGCAGCCAAGGGAGGGGCAATCAGCCCCAGCATTTT
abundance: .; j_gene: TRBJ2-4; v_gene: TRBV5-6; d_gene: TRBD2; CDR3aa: CASSYIPGTSQNIQYF; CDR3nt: TGTGCCAGCAGTTATATCCCCGGGACTAGCCAAAACATTCAGTACTTC
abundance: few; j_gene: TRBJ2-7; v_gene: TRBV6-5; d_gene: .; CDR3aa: CASRASGTRPTEQYF; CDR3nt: TGTGCCAGCAGAGCCTCCGGGACACGCCCTACCGAGCAGTACTTC
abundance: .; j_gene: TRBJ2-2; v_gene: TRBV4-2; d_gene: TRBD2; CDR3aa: CASSHPSGTSGSGGELFF; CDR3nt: TGTGCCAGCAGCCACCCCTCCGGGACTAGCGGGAGCGGTGGGGAGCTGTTTTTT
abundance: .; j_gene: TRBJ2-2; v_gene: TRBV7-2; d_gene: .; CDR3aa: CASSLGDRLGTGELFF; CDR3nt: TGTGCCAGCAGCTTAGGTGACCGTCTTGGAACCGGGGAGCTGTTTTTT
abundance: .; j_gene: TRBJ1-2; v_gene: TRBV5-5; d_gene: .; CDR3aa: CASSPVQREIPYGYTF; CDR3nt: TGTGCCAGCAGCCCTGTTCAGAGGGAGATCCCTTATGGCTACACCTTC
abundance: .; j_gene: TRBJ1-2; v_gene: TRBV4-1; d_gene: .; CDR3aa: CASSLVPAAHYGYTF; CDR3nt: TGCGCCAGCAGCCTAGTCCCGGCGGCGCACTATGGCTACACCTTC
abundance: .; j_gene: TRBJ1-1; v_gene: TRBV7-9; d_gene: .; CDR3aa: CASRADPLNTEAFF; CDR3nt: TGTGCCAGCAGAGCAGACCCCCTGAACACTGAAGCTTTCTTT
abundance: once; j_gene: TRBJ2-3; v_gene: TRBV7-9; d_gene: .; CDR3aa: CASSTGGLPLSDTQYF; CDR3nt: TGTGCCAGCAGCACCGGAGGATTGCCTCTTTCAGATACGCAGTATTTT
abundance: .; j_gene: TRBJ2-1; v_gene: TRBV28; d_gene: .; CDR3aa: CASSSGFNEQFF; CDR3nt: TGTGCCAGCAGCTCGGGATTCAATGAGCAGTTCTTC
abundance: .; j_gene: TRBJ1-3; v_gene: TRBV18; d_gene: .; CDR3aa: CASSPWGKDGNTIYF; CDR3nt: TGTGCCAGCTCCCCCTGGGGTAAGGACGGAAACACCATATATTTT
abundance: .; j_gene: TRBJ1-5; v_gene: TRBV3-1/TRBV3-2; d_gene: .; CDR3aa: CASSQGGVYSNQPQHF; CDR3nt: TGTGCCAGCAGCCAAGGGGGGGTTTATAGCAATCAGCCCCAGCATTTT
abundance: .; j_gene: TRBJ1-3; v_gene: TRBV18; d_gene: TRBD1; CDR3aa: CASSGTGGRSGNTIYF; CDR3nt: TGTGCCAGCTCAGGCACAGGGGGCAGGTCTGGAAACACCATATATTTT
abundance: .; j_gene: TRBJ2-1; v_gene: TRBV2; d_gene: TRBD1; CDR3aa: CASSDGTGSSYNEQFF; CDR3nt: TGTGCCAGCAGTGACGGGACAGGTAGCTCCTACAATGAGCAGTTCTTC
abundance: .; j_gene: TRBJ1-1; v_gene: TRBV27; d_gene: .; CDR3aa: CASSPREGNTEAFF; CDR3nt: TGTGCCAGCAGCCCCCGAGAGGGGAACACTGAAGCTTTCTTT
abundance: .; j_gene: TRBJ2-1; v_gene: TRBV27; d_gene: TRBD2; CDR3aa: CASSFSLAASYNEQFF; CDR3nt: TGTGCCAGCAGTTTCTCCCTAGCGGCTTCCTACAATGAGCAGTTCTTC
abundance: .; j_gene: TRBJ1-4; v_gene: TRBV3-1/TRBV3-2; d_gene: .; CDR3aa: CASSQDPAGQNEKLFF; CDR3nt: TGTGCCAGCAGCCAAGATCCGGCAGGGCAAAATGAAAAACTGTTTTTT
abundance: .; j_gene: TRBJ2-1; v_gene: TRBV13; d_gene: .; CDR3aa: CASSLEGNEQFF; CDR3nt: TGTGCCAGCAGCTTAGAAGGGAATGAGCAGTTCTTC
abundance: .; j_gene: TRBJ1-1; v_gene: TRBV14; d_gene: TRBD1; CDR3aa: CASSLHRGTEAFF; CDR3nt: TGTGCCAGCAGCCTCCACAGGGGGACTGAAGCTTTCTTT
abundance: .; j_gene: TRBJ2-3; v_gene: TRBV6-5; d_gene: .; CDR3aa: CASADRGTDTQYF; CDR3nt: TGTGCCAGCGCGGACAGAGGCACAGATACGCAGTATTTT
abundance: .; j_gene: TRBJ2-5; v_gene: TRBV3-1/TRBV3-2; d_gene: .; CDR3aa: CASSTRSQETQYF; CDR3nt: TGTGCCAGCAGCACTAGAAGCCAAGAGACCCAGTACTTC
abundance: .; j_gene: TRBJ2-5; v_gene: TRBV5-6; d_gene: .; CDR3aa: CASSGEGGETQYF; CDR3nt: TGTGCCAGCAGCGGGGAAGGAGGGGAGACCCAGTACTTC
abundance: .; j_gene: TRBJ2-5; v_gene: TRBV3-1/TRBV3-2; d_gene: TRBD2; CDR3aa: CASSNRTSGRGETQYF; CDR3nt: TGTGCCAGCAGCAACCGGACTAGCGGGAGGGGTGAGACCCAGTACTTC
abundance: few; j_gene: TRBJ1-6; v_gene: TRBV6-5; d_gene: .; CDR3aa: CASSSEISPLHF; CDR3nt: TGTGCCAGCAGTTCGGAGATTTCACCCCTCCACTTT
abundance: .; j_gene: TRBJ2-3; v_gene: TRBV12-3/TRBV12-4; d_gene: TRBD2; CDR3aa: CASRSGGTDTQYF; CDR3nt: TGTGCCTCCCGGAGCGGGGGGACAGATACGCAGTATTTT
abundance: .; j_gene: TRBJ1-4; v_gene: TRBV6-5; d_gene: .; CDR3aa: CASSPTGGTNEKLFF; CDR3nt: TGTGCCAGCAGCCCCACGGGGGGTACTAATGAAAAACTGTTTTTT
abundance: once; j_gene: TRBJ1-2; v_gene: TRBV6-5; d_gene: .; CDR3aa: CASSYSTGPYGYTF; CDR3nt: TGTGCCAGCAGTTACTCGACGGGTCCCTATGGCTACACCTTC
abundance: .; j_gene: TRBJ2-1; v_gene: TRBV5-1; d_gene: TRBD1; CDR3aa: CASSSGSGTVHNEQFF; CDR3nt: TGCGCCAGCAGCTCTGGATCCGGGACAGTACACAATGAGCAGTTCTTC
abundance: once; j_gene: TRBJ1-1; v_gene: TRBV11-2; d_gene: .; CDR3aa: CASSPPGGEAFF; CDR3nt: TGTGCCAGCAGCCCCCCTGGGGGGGAAGCTTTCTTT
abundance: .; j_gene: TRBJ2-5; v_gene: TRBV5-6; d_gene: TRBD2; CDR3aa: CASSLIGSSGGQETQYF; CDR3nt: TGTGCCAGCAGCTTAATTGGATCTAGCGGGGGCCAAGAGACCCAGTACTTC
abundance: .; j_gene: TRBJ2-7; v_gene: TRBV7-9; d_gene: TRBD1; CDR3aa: CASRRQGPSYEQYF; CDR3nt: TGTGCCAGCAGACGACAGGGGCCATCCTACGAGCAGTACTTC
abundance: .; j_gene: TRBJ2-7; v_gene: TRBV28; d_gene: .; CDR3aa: CASSLPVSYEQYF; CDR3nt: TGTGCCAGCAGTTTACCTGTCTCCTACGAGCAGTACTTC
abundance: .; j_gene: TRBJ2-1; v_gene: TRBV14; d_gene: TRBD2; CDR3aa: CASSLAGANEQFF; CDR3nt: TGTGCCAGCAGCCTAGCGGGGGCCAATGAGCAGTTCTTC
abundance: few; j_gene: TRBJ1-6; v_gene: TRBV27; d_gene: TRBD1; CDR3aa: CASSSGQLSPLHF; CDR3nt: TGTGCCAGCAGTTCGGGACAGTTGTCACCCCTCCACTTT